The 31 T cell receptor beta chains below all came from one sample that was sequenced in a study of radiation and T cells in renal cell carcinoma. Sequenced by immunoSEQ multiplex PCR; TCRdb stores in-frame clones only, minus some. The sample yields around 80,000 clones, over 80% seen once. Time point denoted: blood 2 weeks post-SBRT. Treatment defined: 15 Gy SBRT to primary tumor, nephrectomy 4 weeks later. The source was blood, collected from a patient whose treatment included radiotherapy and nephrectomy. The receptors derive from a man aged 55-75 years with renal cell carcinoma.

The chain recombines TRBV27 with TRBJ2-7; D might be TRBD1 (6 bases). Trimming took off 5 bases at V and 9 bases at J, with 20 bases between the two ends. This CDR3 is built from 14 residues. The germline V gene encodes CDR1 MNHEY and CDR2 SMNVEV (reference sequence). The CDR3 nucleotides are TGTGCCAGCAGTGGTACAGGGCCCCTAGGAGGGCAGTACTTC. Translated: CASSGTGPLGGQYF.

The rearrangement links TRBV5-1 to TRBJ1-1; no clear D gene. Germline V gene sequence: CDR1 SGHRS, CDR2 YFSETQ. Trimming left V 3 bases short and J 2 bases short, with 11 bases between. CDR3 length: 14 amino acids. CDR3: CASSSGDGNTEAFF. CDR3 DNA: TGCGCCAGCAGCTCCGGAGACGGTAACACTGAAGCTTTCTTT.

The J gene is TRBJ1-5, the V gene TRBV5-6; no reliable D call. The CDR3 consists of 14 residues. V was cut by 0 bases and J by 5 bases, with 9 bases left in between. CDR1 and CDR2 from the germline V gene are SGHDT and YYEEEE. The CDR3 DNA follows: TGTGCCAGCAGCTTGGGGGCACCGTATCAGCCCCAGCATTTT. The encoded protein is CASSLGAPYQPQHF.

The chain carries TRBV6-6 and TRBJ2-7, with D perhaps matching TRBD1 or TRBD2 (5 bases each). Germline lookup yields CDR1 MNHNY and CDR2 SVGAGI (reference sequence). Trimming took off 11 bases at V and 2 bases at J, with 16 bases between the two ends. The CDR3 is 13 amino acids. The chain's CDR3 is CAGGGGGAYEQYF. The CDR3 DNA sequence: TGTGCCGGGGGTGGCGGTGGGGCCTACGAGCAGTACTTC.

This clone was seen at least ten times. The rearrangement uses TRBV28 and TRBJ1-5; D perhaps matches TRBD1 (5 bases). Trimming cost V 4 bases and J 9 bases, with 16 bases left between them. This CDR3 contains 14 residues. The germline gives CDR1 MDHEN, CDR2 SYDVKM. For the CDR3, the DNA is TGTGCCAGCAGTTCACAGGATGGTCGGGGGCCCCAGCATTTT. Protein: CASSSQDGRGPQHF.

This sequence joins TRBV27 and TRBJ1-5, with D possibly being TRBD1 (6 bases). Germline lookup yields CDR1 MNHEY and CDR2 SMNVEV (reference sequence). The V gene lost 4 bases and the J gene lost 4 bases, with 8 bases spanning the gap. The CDR3 has 13 amino acids. The CDR3 coding sequence is TGTGCCAGCAGTTGGACAGTTAATCAGCCCCAGCATTTT. Translation gives CASSWTVNQPQHF.

The chain is built from TRBV2 and TRBJ2-2; 10 nucleotides match TRBD2. Looked up from germline, CDR1 is SNHLY and CDR2 is FYNNEI. There are 16 residues in the CDR3. With 7 bases clipped from V and 5 bases from J, the junction kept 10 bases outside the gene matches. CDR3 DNA sequence: TGTGCCAGCAAGCGGGTGGTTAGCGGGGGGACCGGGGAGCTGTTTTTT. It translates to CASKRVVSGGTGELFF.

This chain connects TRBV11-2 to TRBJ2-1; the match to TRBD2 covers 7 bases. This CDR3 region has 14 residues. The germline CDR1 and CDR2 sequences are SGHAT and FQNNGV. The V segment lost 5 bases and the J segment 7 bases; nucleotides outside the gene matches: 8. In nucleotides, the CDR3 is TGTGCCAGCAGCCGCGGGAGAATGGTAAATGAGCAGTTCTTC. Translation: CASSRGRMVNEQFF.

This rearrangement joins TRBV28 to TRBJ2-5; maybe TRBD2 (6 bases). This CDR3 contains 14 residues. Germline V lookup: CDR1 MDHEN, CDR2 SYDVKM. The V end lost 5 bases, the J end lost 1 base, and 11 bases lay between the germline ends. CDR3 sequence: CASSDDGSQETQYF. CDR3 bases: TGTGCCAGCAGTGACGACGGGAGCCAAGAGACCCAGTACTTC. Combining the CDR3 with reference TRBV28 and TRBJ2-5 gives the whole variable domain DVKVTQSSRYLVKRTGEKVFLECVQDMDHENMFWYRQDPGLGLRLIYFSYDVKMKEKGDIPEGYSVSREKKERFSLILESASTNQTSMYLCASSDDGSQETQYFGPGTRLLVL.

This clone has more than one count but fewer than ten. The rearrangement uses TRBV12-5 and TRBJ2-1; D might be TRBD2 (6 bases). Germline CDR1 reads LGHNT; CDR2 reads FRNRAP. V lost 5 bases, J lost 4 bases, and 9 bases lay in between. This CDR3 spans 13 amino acids. As DNA, the CDR3 is TGTGCTAGTGGTGTAGCGGAGTACAATGAGCAGTTCTTC. This translates into CASGVAEYNEQFF.

The rearrangement uses TRBV7-2 and TRBJ2-3; D ambiguous. Germline V gene sequence: CDR1 SGHTA, CDR2 FQGNSA. This CDR3 contains 13 residues. Trimming removed 5 bases from V and 3 bases from J, with 9 bases in between. CDR3 sequence (DNA): TGTGCCAGCAGCCCGACCGGTACAGATACGCAGTATTTT. It is translated as CASSPTGTDTQYF.

V gene TRBV7-2 combines with J gene TRBJ2-5, with D hard to call. CDR3 length: 15 residues. Trimming removed 5 bases at V and 4 bases at J, with 17 bases between. Germline assignment: CDR1 SGHTA and CDR2 FQGNSA. The CDR3 bases are TGTGCCAGCAGCACGACCCAAGTCTCCCGAGAGACCCAGTACTTC. It encodes CASSTTQVSRETQYF.

This rearrangement joins TRBV11-2 to TRBJ1-2, with unresolved D. Deletions cut 0 bases from V and 0 bases from J, with 14 bases between. CDR1 is SGHAT, CDR2 FQNNGV, per germline. The CDR3 is made up of 17 amino acids. The CDR3 spells CASSLDGRPTSNYGYTF. The CDR3 nucleotides are TGTGCCAGCAGCTTAGATGGCAGGCCTACATCTAACTATGGCTACACCTTC.

The rearrangement joins TRBV9 to TRBJ1-1, with D tentatively TRBD1 (5 bases). The V end lost 3 bases, the J end lost 0 bases, and 12 bases lay between the germline ends. Germline V lookup: CDR1 SGDLS, CDR2 YYNGEE. The CDR3 loop spans 15 amino acids. CDR3 protein: CASSGLGGLNTEAFF. For the CDR3, the DNA is TGTGCCAGCAGCGGATTGGGGGGGTTGAACACTGAAGCTTTCTTT.

The J gene is TRBJ2-3, the V gene TRBV13; tentative D call: TRBD2 (6 bases). The CDR3 covers 16 residues. The germline V and J ends were trimmed by 1 base and 1 base, with 12 bases remaining between them. CDR1 is PRHDT, CDR2 FYEKMQ, per germline (reference sequence). The DNA of the CDR3 is TGTGCCAGCAGCTTAGTTAGATCGGGAGGCACAGATACGCAGTATTTT. This codes for CASSLVRSGGTDTQYF.

Written as DNA, the CDR3 is TGTGCCAGCAGTTATAAACCCGGGACAACTTATGGCTACACCTTC. Translating gives CASSYKPGTTYGYTF. The chain employs TRBV6-5 and TRBJ1-2; TRBD1 is a possible D gene (6 bases). Trimming removed 3 bases at V and 5 bases at J, with 16 bases between. Per germline, CDR1 MNHEY and CDR2 SVGAGI. This CDR3 is 15 amino acids long.

This rearrangement joins TRBV29-1 to TRBJ1-1; the D is unclear. Between the trimmed V and J ends, which lost 7 bases and 0 bases, there was a span of 6 bases. From germline, CDR1 is SQVTM and CDR2 ANQGSEA. The CDR3 runs 11 residues. The DNA for the CDR3 is TGCAGCGCCGGACTGAACACTGAAGCTTTCTTT. Its protein product is CSAGLNTEAFF.

This chain uses TRBV6-6 with TRBJ1-1, with TRBD1 identical over 7 bases. Per the germline V gene, CDR1 is MNHNY and CDR2 is SVGAGI (reference sequence). With V trimmed by 4 bases and J by 10 bases, 9 bases remained unmatched. This CDR3 has 13 residues. The CDR3 reads CASSSTGEIGAFF. As DNA, the CDR3 is TGTGCCAGCAGTTCTACAGGGGAAATAGGAGCTTTCTTT.

This clone was detected only once. The genes are TRBV7-6 and TRBJ2-2; no firm D call. CDR3 length equals 12 residues. V was trimmed by 5 bases and J by 9 bases, leaving 10 bases between them. Germline lookup yields CDR1 SGHVS and CDR2 FNYEAQ. For the CDR3, the DNA is TGTGCCAGCAGCCCCGGCGGCCGGGAGCTGTTTTTT. Translating it yields CASSPGGRELFF.

This clone was seen at least ten times. This rearrangement joins TRBV7-9 to TRBJ2-2; D not certain. The V gene's germline CDR1 is SEHNR and CDR2 FQNEAQ (reference sequence). V lost 3 bases and J lost 5, with 1 base in between. The CDR3 loop spans 11 amino acids. The CDR3 DNA reads as TGTGCCAGCAGCTTTACCGGGGAGCTGTTTTTT. This gives the protein CASSFTGELFF.

This clone was seen more than once but under ten times. V is TRBV11-2 and J is TRBJ2-1; D perhaps matches TRBD1 (5 bases). V shed 5 bases and J shed 12 bases, with 11 bases lying between them. The CDR3 is 11 residues long. CDR1 is SGHAT, CDR2 FQNNGV, per germline. CDR3 sequence (DNA): TGTGCCAGCAGCACTATAGGGGCGCAGTTCTTC. This codes for CASSTIGAQFF. Combining the CDR3 with reference TRBV11-2 and TRBJ2-1 gives the whole variable domain EAGVAQSPRYKIIEKRQSVAFWCNPISGHATLYWYQQILGQGPKLLIQFQNNGVVDDSQLPKDRFSAERLKGVDSTLKIQPAKLEDSAVYLCASSTIGAQFFGPGTRLTVL.

The CDR3 loop reads CASGFSDYEQYF. CDR3 in DNA: TGTGCTAGTGGTTTTTCGGACTACGAGCAGTACTTC. The genes are TRBV12-5 and TRBJ2-7; D is uncertain. The CDR3 spans 12 residues. Trimming left V 3 bases short and J 3 bases short, with 6 bases between. Germline lookup yields CDR1 LGHNT and CDR2 FRNRAP. The whole variable domain, filled in from reference TRBV12-5 and TRBJ2-7, reads DARVTQTPRHKVTEMGQEVTMRCQPILGHNTVFWYRQTMMQGLELLAYFRNRAPLDDSGMPKDRFSAEMPDATLATLKIQPSEPRDSAVYFCASGFSDYEQYFGPGTRLTVT.

This clone was picked up one time. This rearrangement joins TRBV28 to TRBJ2-5; perhaps TRBD1 as D (5 bases). This CDR3 is 14 amino acids long. From germline, CDR1 is MDHEN and CDR2 SYDVKM. Trimming pared 3 bases from V and 6 bases from J, leaving 14 bases between. In nucleotides, the CDR3 is TGTGCCAGCAGTTTTTCTGGCCAGGGTAAGACCCAGTACTTC. This encodes CASSFSGQGKTQYF.

The rearrangement uses TRBV21-1 and TRBJ2-3; TRBD1 is the table's D call, not checked against the DNA. TRBV21-1 is a pseudogene segment. The CDR3 sequence is 16 residues long. The CDR3 reads CASSHRDRGSTDTQYF. CDR3 bases: TGTGCCAGCAGCCACCGGGACAGGGGAAGCACAGATACGCAGTATTTT.

This chain connects TRBV7-2 to TRBJ2-2; D gene ambiguous. This CDR3 is built from 16 residues. Trimming left V 5 bases short and J 4 bases short, with 17 bases between. Germline CDR1 reads SGHTA; CDR2 reads FQGNSA. This CDR3 reads CASSPQLDWGTGELFF. The CDR3 DNA follows: TGTGCCAGCAGCCCCCAACTTGATTGGGGCACCGGGGAGCTGTTTTTT. Looking up the rest from reference TRBV7-2 and TRBJ2-2 gives the full variable domain: GAGVSQSPSNKVTEKGKDVELRCDPISGHTALYWYRQSLGQGLEFLIYFQGNSAPDKSGLPSDRFSAERTGGSVSTLTIQRTQQEDSAVYLCASSPQLDWGTGELFFGEGSRLTVL.

The V call is TRBV27, the J call TRBJ2-3, with 8 positions matching TRBD2. This CDR3 spans 15 amino acids. Germline CDR1 reads MNHEY; CDR2 reads SMNVEV (reference sequence). V lost 5 bases and J lost 1; bases outside the gene matches: 5. CDR3 bases: TGTGCCAGCAGTATCACGACTAGCGGCACAGATACGCAGTATTTT. The encoded protein is CASSITTSGTDTQYF.

The V and J genes are TRBV5-4 and TRBJ1-6; D is unresolved. V lost 0 bases to trimming and J lost 7 bases, with 2 bases between them. Germline V gene sequence: CDR1 SGHNT, CDR2 YYREEE (reference sequence). The CDR3 extends over 12 amino acids. CDR3 loop: CASSLDNSPLHF. The CDR3 coding sequence is TGTGCCAGCAGCTTGGACAATTCACCCCTCCACTTT.

The chain uses TRBV7-8 and TRBJ2-1; tentatively, D is TRBD1 or TRBD2 (5 bases each). Trimming removed 9 bases from V and 5 bases from J, with 11 bases in between. The CDR3 length is 12 residues. CDR1 and CDR2 (germline): SGHVS, FQNEAQ. The CDR3 sequence: CASGTTNNEQFF. CDR3 DNA sequence: TGTGCCAGTGGGACCACCAACAATGAGCAGTTCTTC.

This chain uses TRBV11-2 with TRBJ2-7; 8 nucleotides match TRBD2. The CDR3 contains 15 residues. CDR1 and CDR2 (germline): SGHAT, FQNNGV. V dropped 5 bases and J dropped 7; count of bases not matched to a gene: 13. CDR3: CASSVQFGTSSEQYF. The CDR3 coding sequence is TGTGCCAGCAGCGTTCAATTCGGGACTAGTAGTGAGCAGTACTTC.

V is TRBV7-6 and J is TRBJ2-3; 7 nucleotides agree with TRBD1. The CDR3 has 13 residues. Germline V lookup: CDR1 SGHVS, CDR2 FNYEAQ. Unmatched junction bases numbered 3, after V lost 4 bases and J lost 5 bases. The CDR3 nucleotides are TGTGCCAGCAGCTCGAACAGGGGAGATACGCAGTATTTT. Translated: CASSSNRGDTQYF.

The chain links TRBV28 to TRBJ1-2; D remains ambiguous. Germline CDR1 is MDHEN and CDR2 is SYDVKM. Trimming took off 2 bases at V and 8 bases at J, with 15 bases between the two ends. The CDR3 covers 14 residues. The CDR3 DNA follows: TGTGCCAGCAGTTTACTGGTGGGGAGAAGGGGCTACACCTTC. Amino acids: CASSLLVGRRGYTF.